What follows is one TCR beta chain and its context. Its antigen is still unknown. The entry originates in a study of T-cell reconstitution after alpha-beta-depleted transplantation in children. The TCRbeta library was prepared with unique molecular identifiers. TCRdb re-called the PCR reads with MiXCR, one entry per CDR3 protein. The sample records roughly 30,000 distinct CDR3 sequences, around 6% being singletons. Study-wide results and limits: After transplant, high TCRbeta diversity at day 60 in some patients arose from surviving recipient T cells and thymic progenitors. Fresh T-cell production supplied most of the T-cell counts and diversity seen one year after transplant. In patients about two months after transplant, alpha-beta T cells reportedly arose from several hundred expanded graft clones.

The CDR3 loop spans 13 amino acids. The V end was cut by 7 bases, the J end by 6 bases, with 14 bases between. The V gene's germline CDR1 is ENHRY and CDR2 SYGVKD. Sequenced here: peripheral blood, sampled 60 days after TCRalphabeta/CD19-depleted stem cell transplant. The sequence was obtained from a child younger than two who had a stem cell transplant for acute myeloid leukemia, so the T cells may come from the graft donor. This chain joins TRBV10-3 and TRBJ2-3; D remains ambiguous. The DNA of the CDR3 is TGTGCCATCACTGGGCAGACCGGGGATACGCAGTATTTT. As protein: CAITGQTGDTQYF.